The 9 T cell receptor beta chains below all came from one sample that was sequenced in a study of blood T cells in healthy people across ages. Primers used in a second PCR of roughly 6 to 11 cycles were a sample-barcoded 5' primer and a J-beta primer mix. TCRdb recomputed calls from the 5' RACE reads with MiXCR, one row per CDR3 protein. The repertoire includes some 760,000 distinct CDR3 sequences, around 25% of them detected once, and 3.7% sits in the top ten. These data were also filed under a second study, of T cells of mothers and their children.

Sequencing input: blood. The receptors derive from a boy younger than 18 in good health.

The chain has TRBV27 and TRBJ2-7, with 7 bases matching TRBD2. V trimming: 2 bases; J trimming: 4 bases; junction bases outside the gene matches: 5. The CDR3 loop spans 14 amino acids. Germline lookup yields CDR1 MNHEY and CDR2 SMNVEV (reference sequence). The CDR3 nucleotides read TGTGCCAGCAGTTTAGTAGCTAGCGGATACGAGCAGTACTTC. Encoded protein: CASSLVASGYEQYF.

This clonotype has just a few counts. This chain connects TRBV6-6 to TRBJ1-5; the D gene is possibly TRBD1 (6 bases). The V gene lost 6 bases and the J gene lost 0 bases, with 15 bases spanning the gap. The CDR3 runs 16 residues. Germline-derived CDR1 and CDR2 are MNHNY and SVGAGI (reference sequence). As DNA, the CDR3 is TGTGCCAGCAGGGGGGACAAAGATTATAGCAATCAGCCCCAGCATTTT. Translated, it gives CASRGDKDYSNQPQHF.

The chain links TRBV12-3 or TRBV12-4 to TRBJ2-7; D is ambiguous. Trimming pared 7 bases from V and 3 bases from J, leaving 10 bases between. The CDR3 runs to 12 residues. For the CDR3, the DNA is TGTGCCAGCACCGTACAGAACTACGAGCAGTACTTC. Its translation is CASTVQNYEQYF.

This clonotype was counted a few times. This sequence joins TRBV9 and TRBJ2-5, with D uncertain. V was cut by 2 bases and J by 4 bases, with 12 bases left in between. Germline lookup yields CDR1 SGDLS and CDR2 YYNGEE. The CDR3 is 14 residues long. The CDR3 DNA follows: TGTGCCAGCAGCGTCGGTAGTGGGCCAGAGACCCAGTACTTC. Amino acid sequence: CASSVGSGPETQYF. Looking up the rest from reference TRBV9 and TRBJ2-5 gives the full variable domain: DSGVTQTPKHLITATGQRVTLRCSPRSGDLSVYWYQQSLDQGLQFLIQYYNGEERAKGNILERFSAQQFPDLHSELNLSSLELGDSALYFCASSVGSGPETQYFGPGTRLLVL.

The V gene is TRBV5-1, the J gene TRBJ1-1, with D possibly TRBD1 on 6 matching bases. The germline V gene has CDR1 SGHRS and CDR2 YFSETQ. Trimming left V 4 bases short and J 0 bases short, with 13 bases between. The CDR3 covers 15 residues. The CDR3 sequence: CASSMRTAVNTEAFF. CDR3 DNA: TGCGCCAGCAGCATGAGGACAGCAGTGAACACTGAAGCTTTCTTT.

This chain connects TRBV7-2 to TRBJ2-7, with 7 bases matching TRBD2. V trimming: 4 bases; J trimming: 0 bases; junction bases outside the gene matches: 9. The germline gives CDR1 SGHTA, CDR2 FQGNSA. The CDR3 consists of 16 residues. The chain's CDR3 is CASSSRWGGGSYEQYF. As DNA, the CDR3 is TGTGCCAGCAGCTCAAGATGGGGGGGTGGCTCCTACGAGCAGTACTTC.

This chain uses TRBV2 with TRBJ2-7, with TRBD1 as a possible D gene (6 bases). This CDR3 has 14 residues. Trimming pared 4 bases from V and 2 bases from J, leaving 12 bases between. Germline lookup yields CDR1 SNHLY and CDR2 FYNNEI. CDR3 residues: CASSGQGTTYEQYF. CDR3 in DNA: TGTGCCAGCAGTGGGCAGGGGACCACCTACGAGCAGTACTTC.

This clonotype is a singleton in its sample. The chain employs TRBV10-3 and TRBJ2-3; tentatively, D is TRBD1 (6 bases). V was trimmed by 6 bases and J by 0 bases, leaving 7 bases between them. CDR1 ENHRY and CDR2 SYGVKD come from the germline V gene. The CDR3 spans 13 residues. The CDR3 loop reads CAISDRSTDTQYF. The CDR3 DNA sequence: TGTGCCATCAGCGACAGGAGCACAGATACGCAGTATTTT.

The CDR3 spells CASSSTTDPNTGELFF. CDR3 nucleotides: TGTGCCAGCAGTTCTACGACAGACCCGAACACCGGGGAGCTGTTTTTT. This chain joins TRBV12-3 or TRBV12-4 and TRBJ2-2, with D perhaps TRBD1 (5 bases). The V gene lost 4 bases and the J gene lost 0 bases, with 12 bases spanning the gap. CDR3 length: 16 residues.